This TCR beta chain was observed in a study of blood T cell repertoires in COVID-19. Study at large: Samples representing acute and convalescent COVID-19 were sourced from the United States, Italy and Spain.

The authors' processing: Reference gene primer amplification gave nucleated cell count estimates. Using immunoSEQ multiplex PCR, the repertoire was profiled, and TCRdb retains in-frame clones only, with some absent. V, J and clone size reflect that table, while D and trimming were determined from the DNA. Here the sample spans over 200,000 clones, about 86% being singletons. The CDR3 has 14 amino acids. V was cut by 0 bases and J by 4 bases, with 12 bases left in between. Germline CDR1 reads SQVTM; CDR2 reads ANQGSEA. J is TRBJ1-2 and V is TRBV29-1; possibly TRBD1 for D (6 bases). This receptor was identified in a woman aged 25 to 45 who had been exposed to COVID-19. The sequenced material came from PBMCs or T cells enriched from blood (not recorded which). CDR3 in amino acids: CSVEEGAGTYGYTF. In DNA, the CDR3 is TGCAGCGTTGAAGAGGGGGCAGGGACCTATGGCTACACCTTC.